This T cell receptor beta chain was found in a study of blood T cells in healthy people across ages. Study results and limitations: Naive and antigen-experienced cells could not be conclusively compared, given unsorted PBMCs.

A second PCR of roughly 7 to 11 cycles used a sample-barcoded 5' primer and a J-beta primer mix. Each of the cDNA molecules was tagged by a template-switch adaptor with 12 random nucleotides. TCRdb reprocessed the 5' RACE reads via MiXCR and lists one record per CDR3 protein. The sample gives 650,000 to 900,000 distinct CDR3 sequences, 62% of which show up once; about a quarter is in the top ten. Worth noting for this clonotype: Its antigen remains unidentified.

In terms of origin and age, donors were healthy Caucasian individuals from Russia aged about 6 to 90. Total RNA, at least 5 micrograms per sample, came from PBMCs. Input material: blood. The receptor was isolated from a man aged 25-40 years in good health.

This CDR3 is CATQRGDGYNEQFF. CDR3 nucleotides: TGTGCCACCCAGAGGGGCGATGGCTACAATGAGCAGTTCTTC. The V gene is TRBV27, the J gene TRBJ2-1, with D possibly called TRBD1 or TRBD2 (5 bases each). Trimming removed 10 bases at V and 3 bases at J, with 16 bases between. The length of the CDR3 is 14 residues. Germline loops: CDR1 MNHEY, CDR2 SMNVEV (reference sequence).